This T cell receptor beta chain originates from a study of CD8 T cells in Susac syndrome. V trimming: 7 bases; J trimming: 4 bases; junction bases outside the gene matches: 6. The CDR3 covers 14 residues. Study outcomes and limitations: In Susac patients, clonal expansion was not detected in CD4+ cells.

RNA, at about 0.5 to 1 ug, was reverse transcribed with random hexamers. Using its own MiXCR run on the immunoSEQ multiplex PCR reads, TCRdb lists one record per CDR3 protein. Counted here are about 80,000 distinct CDR3 sequences, approximately 94% occurring once; the ten biggest clones make up 0.4% to 0.55%. Turning to this clonotype: Its specificity is unknown.

This clonotype was sampled from a human donor with Susac syndrome. Source material: CD4+ T cells from PBMCs. V and J are TRBV12-3 or TRBV12-4 and TRBJ2-7, with TRBD1 identical over 11 bases. The CDR3 is CASTPDRGRYEQYF. The CDR3 region has the DNA TGTGCCAGCACCCCGGACAGGGGGCGATACGAGCAGTACTTC.